At least ten counts were recorded for the clone carrying this T cell receptor beta chain. This entry belongs to a study of PD-1 blockade in classical Hodgkin lymphoma. Every patient experienced relapse after autologous stem cell transplantation, and brentuximab vedotin exposure varied. The protocol was immunoSEQ multiplex PCR, while the TCRdb copy is restricted to in-frame clones and leaves out a portion. The data contain 45,000 to 65,000 clones, around 78% of them singletons. In germline, CDR1 is LNHDA, CDR2 SQIVND (reference sequence). Between the trimmed V and J ends, which lost 1 base and 3 bases, there was a span of 13 bases. CDR3 size: 16 residues.

The chain combines TRBV19 with TRBJ1-5, with D hard to call. Sequences were derived from peripheral blood mononuclear cells (PBMCs), sampled before the second cycle of nivolumab. The receptor comes from a human donor with classical Hodgkin lymphoma. CDR3 sequence: CASSIVSALHNQPQHF. CDR3 DNA sequence: TGTGCCAGTAGTATAGTTTCGGCGCTTCACAATCAGCCCCAGCATTTT. The full variable domain, rest sourced from reference TRBV19 and TRBJ1-5, is DGGITQSPKYLFRKEGQNVTLSCEQNLNHDAMYWYRQDPGQGLRLIYYSQIVNDFQKGDIAEGYSVSREKKESFPLTVTSAQKNPTAFYLCASSIVSALHNQPQHFGDGTRLSIL.